This T cell receptor beta chain was captured by sequencing in a study of response to subunit inactivated influenza vaccine. Study-wide points: That few new T cells are recruited by each seasonal influenza vaccination was the authors' suggestion.

The germline gives CDR1 LGHNA, CDR2 YNFKEQ. With V trimmed by 0 bases and J by 15 bases, 13 bases remained unmatched. The CDR3 consists of 16 residues. TCRdb redid the calling of the RT-PCR reads with MiXCR, one entry per CDR3 protein. The data contain hundreds of thousands of distinct CDR3 sequences, 13% to 15% of them singletons. This clonotype was counted between two and nine times. No antigen is known for it. The J gene is TRBJ2-1, the V gene TRBV4-2; 11 nucleotides agree with TRBD2. The sequence came from a man aged 50 to 60 who received an inactivated influenza vaccine. The material sequenced was PBMCs from blood, taken around two weeks before vaccination. The CDR3 loop reads CASSQDELAGGRNPFF. For the CDR3, the DNA is TGTGCCAGCAGCCAAGATGAGTTAGCGGGGGGGCGGAATCCGTTCTTC.